The rows below give T cell receptor beta chains drawn from one sample of a study of blood T cell repertoires in COVID-19. Sequencing was performed with immunoSEQ multiplex PCR; in TCRdb, only in-frame clones are kept and a portion is missing. The data show tens of thousands of clones, 88% seen once. The sequenced material came from peripheral blood. The receptors come from a human donor in a cohort sampled during active COVID-19. The CDR3 runs from the conserved cysteine through the conserved F or W. Fields, in order: V gene, CDR3 protein.

TRBV30 CASKGGKGYTF
TRBV5-1 CASSLDGRAGLSYNEQFF
TRBV11-3 CASSQTGASGAYEQYF
TRBV5-1 CASSPDRVNGYTF
TRBV6-2/TRBV6-3 CASSYSRGQSQTREKLFF
TRBV27 CASSLEGDPPSPLHF
TRBV5-4 CASSLRGTGKIYGYTF
TRBV5-1 CASTLFPADTQYF
TRBV7-3 CASSQNRDLHEQYF
TRBV5-6 CASSLAGDAADEQFF
TRBV28 CAGKTSGVTGELFF
TRBV9 CASSVGLAGDEQYF
TRBV3-1/TRBV3-2 CASRAGFDTEAFF
TRBV11-2 CASRKQGAGEKLFF
TRBV7-9 CASSAYRGSGANVLTF
TRBV5-1 CASSLSGGATDTQYF
TRBV27 CASSLGGLAGEKLFF
TRBV4-1 CASSLAGKSNAKETQYF
TRBV7-2 CASSSRTSGYNEQFF
TRBV27 CASSLDRWGFGQYF
TRBV11-2 CASSLLAGGYEQYF
TRBV5-5 CASSLVAGSYEQYF
TRBV7-9 CASSLGDGEQYF